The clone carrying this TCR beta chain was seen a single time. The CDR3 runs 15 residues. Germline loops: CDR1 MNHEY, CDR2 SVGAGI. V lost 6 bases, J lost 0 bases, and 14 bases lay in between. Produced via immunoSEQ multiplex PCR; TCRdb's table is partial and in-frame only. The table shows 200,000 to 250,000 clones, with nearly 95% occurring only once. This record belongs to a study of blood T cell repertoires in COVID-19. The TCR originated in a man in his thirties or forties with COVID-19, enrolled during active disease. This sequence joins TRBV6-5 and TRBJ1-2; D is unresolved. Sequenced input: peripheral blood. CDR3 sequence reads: CASSLWEGANYGYTF. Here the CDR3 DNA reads TGTGCCAGCAGCCTATGGGAGGGTGCTAACTATGGCTACACCTTC.